These T cell receptor beta chains were read from a single sample in a study of cytomegalovirus exposure and HLA in healthy donors. Assay used: immunoSEQ multiplex PCR; TCRdb lists only in-frame clones, some missing. This table has some 200,000 clones, 70% to 80% appearing once. Sequencing was performed on PBMCs. The receptor set was obtained from a girl between 10 and 17 years old in good health and CMV-seropositive. Each CDR3 is given with its conserved first and last residue. Each record gives: clone size, J gene, D gene, V gene, CDR3 DNA, CDR3 protein. The D gene is left open where the match is weak. Size tells how often a clone was seen (once, few, many) or the class of an expanded clone, and some rows leave it out.

size: NA
J: TRBJ2-7
D: NA
V: TRBV13
DNA: TGTGCCAGCAGCTTCCGGAGACTCCACGAGCAGTACTTC
CDR3: CASSFRRLHEQYF

size: once
J: TRBJ2-3
D: NA
V: TRBV4-1
DNA: TGCGCCAGCAGCCAGGGACTCACAGATACGCAGTATTTT
CDR3: CASSQGLTDTQYF

size: NA
J: TRBJ2-5
D: TRBD1
V: TRBV9
DNA: TGTGCCAGCAGCGTAACAGGGGGGTCAGAGACCCAGTACTTC
CDR3: CASSVTGGSETQYF

size: once
J: TRBJ2-3
D: TRBD2
V: TRBV9
DNA: TGTGCCAGCAGCTTTCAACCGGGGGGTACAGATACGCAGTATTTT
CDR3: CASSFQPGGTDTQYF

size: NA
J: TRBJ2-3
D: NA
V: TRBV9
DNA: TGTGCCAGCAGCGTGGCCGACTATCCTCGCACAGATACGCAGTATTTT
CDR3: CASSVADYPRTDTQYF

size: NA
J: TRBJ1-1
D: TRBD1
V: TRBV30
DNA: TGTGCCCGGGACAGGGGGCAGGGCACTGAAGCTTTCTTT
CDR3: CARDRGQGTEAFF

size: once
J: TRBJ1-5
D: NA
V: TRBV15
DNA: TGTGCCACCAGCAGAGAGGGAAACAGGAGAAATCAGCCCCAGCATTTT
CDR3: CATSREGNRRNQPQHF

size: NA
J: TRBJ1-5
D: TRBD1
V: TRBV6-6
DNA: TGTGCCAGCAGTTGGACAGGGGCTACTCAGCCCCAGCATTTT
CDR3: CASSWTGATQPQHF

size: few
J: TRBJ2-1
D: TRBD2
V: TRBV4-3
DNA: TGCGCCAGCAGCCAAGCCCAGCGGGGGGCTCCAAGGTACAATGAGCAGTTCTTC
CDR3: CASSQAQRGAPRYNEQFF

size: NA
J: TRBJ1-4
D: NA
V: TRBV7-9
DNA: TGTGCCAGCAGCTTAGTCGGGGCTAATGAAAAACTGTTTTTT
CDR3: CASSLVGANEKLFF

size: NA
J: TRBJ2-2
D: NA
V: TRBV6-6
DNA: TGTGCCTTACAGGGACCCGGGGAGCTGTTTTTT
CDR3: CALQGPGELFF

size: NA
J: TRBJ2-2
D: TRBD2
V: TRBV2
DNA: TGTGCCAGCAGTGAACTGTTTGCTAGCGGGGGCGGGGAGCTGTTTTTT
CDR3: CASSELFASGGGELFF

size: NA
J: TRBJ2-3
D: TRBD2
V: TRBV7-8
DNA: TGTGCCAGCAGCTTTGCCCTCACTAGCGGGGGGATCTCTACTAGCACAGATACGCAGTATTTT
CDR3: CASSFALTSGGISTSTDTQYF

size: NA
J: TRBJ2-5
D: TRBD2
V: TRBV29-1
DNA: TGCAGCGTCCTCGGGACTAGCGGAGGCCAAGAGACCCAGTACTTC
CDR3: CSVLGTSGGQETQYF

size: NA
J: TRBJ1-1
D: TRBD1
V: TRBV13
DNA: TGTGCCAGCAGCTCCAACAGGGGGCTCTGGACTGAAGCTTTCTTT
CDR3: CASSSNRGLWTEAFF

size: NA
J: TRBJ1-3
D: NA
V: TRBV15
DNA: TGTGCCACCAGCAGAGATCGCGCAGGGTCAGGAAACACCATATATTTT
CDR3: CATSRDRAGSGNTIYF

size: few
J: TRBJ1-6
D: NA
V: TRBV7-7
DNA: TGTGCCAGCAGCTTAAACAATAATTCACCCCTCCACTTT
CDR3: CASSLNNNSPLHF

size: NA
J: TRBJ1-6
D: TRBD1
V: TRBV7-8
DNA: TGTGCCAGCAGCCCAGGGACAGCTAAAGCTAATTCACCCCTCCACTTT
CDR3: CASSPGTAKANSPLHF

size: NA
J: TRBJ1-4
D: TRBD1
V: TRBV6-5
DNA: TGTGCCAGCAGTCCGGACAGGCTGGGACTGTTTTTT
CDR3: CASSPDRLGLFF

size: NA
J: TRBJ2-5
D: TRBD2
V: TRBV7-2
DNA: TGTGCCAACAGCTTAGGATGGGGCGGGGGGGTGAAGGAGACCCAGTACTTC
CDR3: CANSLGWGGGVKETQYF

size: NA
J: TRBJ1-1
D: NA
V: TRBV25-1
DNA: TGTGCCAGCGCCCCCCCCCGGGGGGGCACTGAAGCTTTCTTT
CDR3: CASAPPRGGTEAFF

size: NA
J: TRBJ2-5
D: NA
V: TRBV11-2
DNA: TGTGCCAGCAATCTAGGATTTGGGGAGACCCAGTACTTC
CDR3: CASNLGFGETQYF

size: NA
J: TRBJ2-7
D: TRBD2
V: TRBV9
DNA: TGTGCCAGCAGCGGAACTAGCGGGGGATACGAGCAGTACTTC
CDR3: CASSGTSGGYEQYF

size: NA
J: TRBJ1-4
D: NA
V: TRBV6-1
DNA: TGTGCCAGCAGGGGGGGTCGGGATAATGAAAAACTGTTTTTT
CDR3: CASRGGRDNEKLFF

size: NA
J: TRBJ1-4
D: TRBD1
V: TRBV18
DNA: TGTGCCAGCTCACCGGGACAGGGGGAAAAACTGTTTTTT
CDR3: CASSPGQGEKLFF

size: NA
J: TRBJ1-4
D: NA
V: TRBV4-1
DNA: TGCGCCAGCAGCCAAGCAGGGCAGGGTTTCGAAAAACTGTTTTTT
CDR3: CASSQAGQGFEKLFF

size: NA
J: TRBJ1-2
D: NA
V: TRBV7-2
DNA: TGTGCCAGCAGCTTAGGTGCGGTCAAACGCGGAACTAACTATGGCTACACCTTC
CDR3: CASSLGAVKRGTNYGYTF

size: NA
J: TRBJ2-2
D: TRBD2
V: TRBV5-1
DNA: TGCGCCAGCAGCTTGGCGCGGGGGGGGCAATCCGGGGAGCTGTTTTTT
CDR3: CASSLARGGQSGELFF

size: NA
J: TRBJ2-2
D: NA
V: TRBV30
DNA: TGTGCCTGGAGTGTACTATGGGGAGGTGCCGGGGAGCTGTTTTTT
CDR3: CAWSVLWGGAGELFF

size: few
J: TRBJ1-2
D: NA
V: TRBV7-2
DNA: TGTGCCAGCAGCCCGGGAGTGGGGGATGGCTACACCTTC
CDR3: CASSPGVGDGYTF

size: NA
J: TRBJ2-1
D: NA
V: TRBV7-9
DNA: TGTGCCAGCAGCTTAGAAGTCAGGTTAAATGAGCAGTTCTTC
CDR3: CASSLEVRLNEQFF

size: few
J: TRBJ2-1
D: TRBD2
V: TRBV23-1
DNA: TGCGCCAGCAGTCAAAGGGAGGGGAGCTCCTACAATGAGCAGTTCTTC
CDR3: CASSQREGSSYNEQFF

size: few
J: TRBJ2-7
D: NA
V: TRBV6-1
DNA: TGTGCCAGCAGTGAAGTGGTAGGGAGGTCGATCTACGAGCAGTACTTC
CDR3: CASSEVVGRSIYEQYF

size: NA
J: TRBJ1-1
D: NA
V: TRBV2
DNA: TGTGCCAGCAGCGCCCTGCGGGGGGGGTTCATGAACACTGAAGCTTTCTTT
CDR3: CASSALRGGFMNTEAFF

size: once
J: TRBJ2-3
D: TRBD2
V: TRBV2
DNA: TGTGCCAGCAGGACTAGCGGGGGTTCCGCGGCCACAGATACGCAGTATTTT
CDR3: CASRTSGGSAATDTQYF

size: NA
J: TRBJ2-7
D: NA
V: TRBV11-2
DNA: TGTGCCAGCAGCTCGAGGTTTTCGCCCACCTACGAGCAGTACTTC
CDR3: CASSSRFSPTYEQYF

size: NA
J: TRBJ2-7
D: NA
V: TRBV15
DNA: TGTGCCACCAGCGACAGGTCCTACGAGCAGTACTTC
CDR3: CATSDRSYEQYF

size: NA
J: TRBJ1-6
D: TRBD1
V: TRBV10-3
DNA: TGTGCCATCAGTGAGACAGGGGGGAATTCACCCCTCCACTTT
CDR3: CAISETGGNSPLHF

size: few
J: TRBJ2-1
D: TRBD2
V: TRBV6-5
DNA: TGTGCCAGCAGGAGACTAGCGGGGTCCAATGAGCAGTTCTTC
CDR3: CASRRLAGSNEQFF

size: NA
J: TRBJ1-1
D: TRBD1
V: TRBV7-4
DNA: TGTGCCAGCAGCTTGACACAGGGGGCGTTCACTGAAGCTTTCTTT
CDR3: CASSLTQGAFTEAFF

size: NA
J: TRBJ1-1
D: TRBD1
V: TRBV7-9
DNA: TGTGCCAGCAGCGACTTACCCGGGACAGGAGATTTTTCTGAAGCTTTCTTT
CDR3: CASSDLPGTGDFSEAFF

size: NA
J: TRBJ2-2
D: NA
V: TRBV2
DNA: TGTGCCAGCAGTGAACTTCGCATGGTCAGGGGGCTGTTTTTT
CDR3: CASSELRMVRGLFF

size: NA
J: TRBJ2-1
D: NA
V: TRBV6-1
DNA: TGTGCCAGCAGTGAGGAAGGGACGGGCGGGGAGTTCTTC
CDR3: CASSEEGTGGEFF

size: NA
J: TRBJ2-3
D: NA
V: TRBV6-1
DNA: TGTGCCAGCAGTACTAATCGACTAGATACGCAGTATTTT
CDR3: CASSTNRLDTQYF

size: NA
J: TRBJ2-5
D: NA
V: TRBV6-1
DNA: TGTGCCAGCAGTGAAGTTGTCAGCGGGTCCGGTCCCCAAGAGACCCAGTACTTC
CDR3: CASSEVVSGSGPQETQYF

size: NA
J: TRBJ2-5
D: NA
V: TRBV21-1
DNA: TGTGCCACGCCTAGCGGGGGTGTGGGGGAGACCCAGTACTTC
CDR3: CATPSGGVGETQYF

size: once
J: TRBJ2-2
D: TRBD1
V: TRBV30
DNA: TGTGCCTTTGACAGGGGGCGGAGGACCGGGGAGCTGTTTTTT
CDR3: CAFDRGRRTGELFF

size: NA
J: TRBJ2-7
D: TRBD1
V: TRBV5-1
DNA: TGCGCCAGCCATACTCCGGGACAGGGTTCCTACGAGCAGTACTTC
CDR3: CASHTPGQGSYEQYF

size: NA
J: TRBJ2-7
D: TRBD2
V: TRBV4-1
DNA: TGCGCCAGCAGCCAAGAACCCAAACTAGCGGGTCTAACCTACGAGCAGTACTTC
CDR3: CASSQEPKLAGLTYEQYF

size: NA
J: TRBJ2-2
D: NA
V: TRBV5-1
DNA: TGCGCCAGCAGCTTTTCAGGGGACACCGGGGAGCTGTTTTTT
CDR3: CASSFSGDTGELFF

size: NA
J: TRBJ1-2
D: NA
V: TRBV10-3
DNA: TGTGCCATCAGTGAGTCGTATAACAAGAACTATGGCTACACCTTC
CDR3: CAISESYNKNYGYTF

size: few
J: TRBJ2-3
D: NA
V: TRBV7-2
DNA: TGTGCCAGCAGCCCCTGGCCAGATACGCAGTATTTT
CDR3: CASSPWPDTQYF

size: NA
J: TRBJ1-1
D: NA
V: TRBV12-5
DNA: TGTGCTAGTGGTCTGTTGAACACTGAAGCTTTCTTT
CDR3: CASGLLNTEAFF

size: NA
J: TRBJ1-6
D: NA
V: TRBV11-2
DNA: TGTGCCAGCAGCTTAGAGGTGGGCTCACCCCTCCACTTT
CDR3: CASSLEVGSPLHF

size: NA
J: TRBJ1-2
D: NA
V: TRBV5-4
DNA: TGTGCCAGCAGCTTTGGACAGATGAATGGCTACACCTTC
CDR3: CASSFGQMNGYTF

size: once
J: TRBJ1-1
D: NA
V: TRBV6-1
DNA: TGTGCCAGCAGTGAAACGGTGAACACTGAAGCTTTCTTT
CDR3: CASSETVNTEAFF

size: few
J: TRBJ2-2
D: TRBD2
V: TRBV2
DNA: TGTGCCAGCAGTGAAGACCCCGAGGCTAGCGGGGGTCTTAACACCGGGGAGCTGTTTTTT
CDR3: CASSEDPEASGGLNTGELFF

size: NA
J: TRBJ1-2
D: NA
V: TRBV4-3
DNA: TGCGCCAGCAGCCAAGATTTAAGCGGGGGTTGGGACTATGGCTACACCTTC
CDR3: CASSQDLSGGWDYGYTF